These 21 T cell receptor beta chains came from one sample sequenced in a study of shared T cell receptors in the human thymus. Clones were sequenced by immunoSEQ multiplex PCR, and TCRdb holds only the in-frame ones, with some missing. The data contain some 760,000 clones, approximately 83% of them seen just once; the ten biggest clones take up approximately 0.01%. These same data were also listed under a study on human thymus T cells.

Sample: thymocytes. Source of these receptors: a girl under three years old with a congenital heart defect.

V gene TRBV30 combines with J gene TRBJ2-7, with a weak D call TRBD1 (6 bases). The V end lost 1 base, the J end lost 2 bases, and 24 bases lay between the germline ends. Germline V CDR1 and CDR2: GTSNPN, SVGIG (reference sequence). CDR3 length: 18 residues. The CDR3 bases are TGTGCCTGGAGTGATCCCGGGACACCGGGTCGAAAACCCTACGAGCAGTACTTC. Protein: CAWSDPGTPGRKPYEQYF.

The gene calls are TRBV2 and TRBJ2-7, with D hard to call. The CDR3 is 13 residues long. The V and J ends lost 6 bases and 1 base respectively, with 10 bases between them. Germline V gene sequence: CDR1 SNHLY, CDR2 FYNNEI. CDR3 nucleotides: TGTGCCAGCAGCCATTACACGTCCTACGAGCAGTACTTC. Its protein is CASSHYTSYEQYF.

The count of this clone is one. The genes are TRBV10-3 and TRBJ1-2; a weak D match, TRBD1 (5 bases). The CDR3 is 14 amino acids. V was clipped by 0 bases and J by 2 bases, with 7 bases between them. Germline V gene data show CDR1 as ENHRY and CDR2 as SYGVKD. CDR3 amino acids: CAISESRQNYGYTF. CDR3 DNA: TGTGCCATCAGTGAGTCCCGACAGAACTATGGCTACACCTTC.

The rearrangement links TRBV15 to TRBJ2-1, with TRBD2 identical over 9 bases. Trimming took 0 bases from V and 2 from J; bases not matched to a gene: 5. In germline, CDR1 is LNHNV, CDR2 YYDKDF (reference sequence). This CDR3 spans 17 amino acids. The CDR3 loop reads CATSRETAGGPYNEQFF. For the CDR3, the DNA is TGTGCCACCAGCAGAGAGACGGCGGGGGGGCCCTACAATGAGCAGTTCTTC.

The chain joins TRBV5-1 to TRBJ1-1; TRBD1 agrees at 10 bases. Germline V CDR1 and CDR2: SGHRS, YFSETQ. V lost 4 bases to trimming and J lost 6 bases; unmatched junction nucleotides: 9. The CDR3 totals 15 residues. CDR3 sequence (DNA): TGCGCCAGCAGCCCCGGGACAGGGGTTCGGGCTGAAGCTTTCTTT. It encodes CASSPGTGVRAEAFF.

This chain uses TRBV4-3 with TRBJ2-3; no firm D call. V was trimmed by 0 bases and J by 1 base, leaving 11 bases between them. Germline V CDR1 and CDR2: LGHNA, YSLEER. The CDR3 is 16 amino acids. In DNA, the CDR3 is TGCGCCAGCAGCCAAGACCTAGATCGGCGCACAGATACGCAGTATTTT. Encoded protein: CASSQDLDRRTDTQYF.

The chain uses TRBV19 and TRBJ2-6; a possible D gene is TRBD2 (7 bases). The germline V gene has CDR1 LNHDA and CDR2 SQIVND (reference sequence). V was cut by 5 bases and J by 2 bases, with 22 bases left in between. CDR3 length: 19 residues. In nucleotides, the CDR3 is TGTGCCAGTAGTCCCTATAGTACAGGGAGGGAGACTGGGGCCAACGTCCTGACTTTC. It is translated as CASSPYSTGRETGANVLTF.

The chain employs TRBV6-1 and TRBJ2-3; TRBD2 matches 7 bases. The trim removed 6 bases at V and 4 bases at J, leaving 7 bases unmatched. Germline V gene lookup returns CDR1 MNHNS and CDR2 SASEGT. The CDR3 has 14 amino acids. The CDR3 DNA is TGTGCCAGCAGGACATCCCGGGAGGCAGATACGCAGTATTTT. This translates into CASRTSREADTQYF.

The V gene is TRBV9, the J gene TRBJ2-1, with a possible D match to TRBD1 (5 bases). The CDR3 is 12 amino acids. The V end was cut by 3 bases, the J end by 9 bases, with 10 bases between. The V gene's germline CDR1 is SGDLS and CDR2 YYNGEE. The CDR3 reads CASSGGRGEQFF. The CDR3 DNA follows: TGTGCCAGCAGCGGGGGAAGGGGTGAGCAGTTCTTC.

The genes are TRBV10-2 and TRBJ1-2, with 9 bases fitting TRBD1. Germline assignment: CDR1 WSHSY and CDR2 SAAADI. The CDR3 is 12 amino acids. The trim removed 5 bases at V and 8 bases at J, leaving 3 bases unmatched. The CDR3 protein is CASSRTGEGYTF. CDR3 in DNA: TGCGCCAGCAGTCGGACAGGGGAGGGCTACACCTTC.

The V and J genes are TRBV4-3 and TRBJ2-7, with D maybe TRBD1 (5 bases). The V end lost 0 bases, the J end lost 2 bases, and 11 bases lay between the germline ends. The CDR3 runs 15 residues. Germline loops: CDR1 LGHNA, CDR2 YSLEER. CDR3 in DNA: TGCGCCAGCAGCCAAGAGAACACAGGACCCTACGAGCAGTACTTC. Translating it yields CASSQENTGPYEQYF.

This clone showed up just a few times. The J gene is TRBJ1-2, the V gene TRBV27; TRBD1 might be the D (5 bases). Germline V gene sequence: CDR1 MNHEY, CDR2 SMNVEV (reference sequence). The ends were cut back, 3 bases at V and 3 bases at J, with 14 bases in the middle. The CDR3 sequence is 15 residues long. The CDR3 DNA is TGTGCCAGCAGTTTCGTCGCAGGGCGGTACTATGGCTACACCTTC. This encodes CASSFVAGRYYGYTF.

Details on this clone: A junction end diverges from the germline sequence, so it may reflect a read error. The CDR3: CASTPVVLGLNTEAFF. The DNA for the CDR3 is TGTGCTAGCACTCCGGTTGTTTTGGGCTTGAACACTGAAGCTTTCTTT. The chain couples TRBV7-7 to TRBJ1-1; D gene ambiguous. Germline V lookup: CDR1 SSHAT, CDR2 FNYEAQ (reference sequence). This CDR3 spans 16 amino acids.

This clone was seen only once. This CDR3 is CASSFVGGGPERANVLTF. The CDR3 nucleotides are TGTGCCAGCAGCTTCGTTGGGGGGGGCCCGGAGAGGGCCAACGTCCTGACTTTC. The rearrangement joins TRBV5-4 to TRBJ2-6; tentative D call: TRBD2 (7 bases). This CDR3 is 18 amino acids long. With 2 bases removed from V and 5 bases from J, the gap between germline ends came to 20 bases. Germline assignment: CDR1 SGHNT and CDR2 YYREEE (reference sequence).

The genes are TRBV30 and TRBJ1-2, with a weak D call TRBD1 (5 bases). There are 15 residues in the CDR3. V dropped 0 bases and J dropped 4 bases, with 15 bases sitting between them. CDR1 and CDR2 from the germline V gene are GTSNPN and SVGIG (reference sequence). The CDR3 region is CAWSVSSGRTYGYTF. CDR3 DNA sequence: TGTGCCTGGAGTGTAAGTTCAGGGCGTACCTATGGCTACACCTTC. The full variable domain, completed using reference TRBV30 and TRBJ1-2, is SQTIHQWPATLVQPVGSPLSLECTVEGTSNPNLYWYRQAAGRGLQLLFYSVGIGQISSEVPQNLSASRPQDRQFILSSKKLLLSDSGFYLCAWSVSSGRTYGYTFGSGTRLTVV.

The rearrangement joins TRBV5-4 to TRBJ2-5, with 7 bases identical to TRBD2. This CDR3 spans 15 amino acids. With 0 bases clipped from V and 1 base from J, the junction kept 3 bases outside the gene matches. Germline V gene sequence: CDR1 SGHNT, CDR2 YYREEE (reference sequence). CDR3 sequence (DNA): TGTGCCAGCAGCTTGGTATCTAGCGGCCAAGAGACCCAGTACTTC. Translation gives CASSLVSSGQETQYF.

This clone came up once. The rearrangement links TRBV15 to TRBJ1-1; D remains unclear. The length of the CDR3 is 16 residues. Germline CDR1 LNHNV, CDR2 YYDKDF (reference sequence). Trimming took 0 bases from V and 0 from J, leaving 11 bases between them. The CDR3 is CATSRDRWAMNTEAFF. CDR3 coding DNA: TGTGCCACCAGCAGAGATCGGTGGGCTATGAACACTGAAGCTTTCTTT.

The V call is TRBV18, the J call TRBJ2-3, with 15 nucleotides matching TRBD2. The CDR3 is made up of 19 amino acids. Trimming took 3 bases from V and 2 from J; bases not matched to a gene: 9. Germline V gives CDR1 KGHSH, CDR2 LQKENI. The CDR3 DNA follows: TGTGCCAGCTCACCCCCCGGGACTAGCGGGGGGCGCCACACAGATACGCAGTATTTT. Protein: CASSPPGTSGGRHTDTQYF. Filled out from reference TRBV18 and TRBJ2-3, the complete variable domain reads NAGVMQNPRHLVRRRGQEARLRCSPMKGHSHVYWYRQLPEEGLKFMVYLQKENIIDESGMPKERFSAEFPKEGPSILRIQQVVRGDSAAYFCASSPPGTSGGRHTDTQYFGPGTRLTVL.

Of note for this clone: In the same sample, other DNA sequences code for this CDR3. Here the CDR3 reads CASSHQSGSGEIYGYTF. The CDR3 region has the DNA TGCGCCAGCAGCCACCAATCCGGGTCTGGGGAGATCTATGGCTACACCTTC. The rearrangement links TRBV5-1 to TRBJ1-2; the D is unclear. V shed 4 bases and J shed 4 bases, with 23 bases lying between them. The CDR3 totals 17 residues. Germline V CDR1 and CDR2: SGHRS, YFSETQ.

CDR3 sequence (DNA): TGTGCCAGCAGCCCCCGCGGGGGGGCGTACTACGAGCAGTACTTC. It codes for CASSPRGGAYYEQYF. J is TRBJ2-7 and V is TRBV7-3, with 9 bases matching TRBD2. Germline CDR1 reads SGHTA; CDR2 reads FQGTGA. The CDR3 runs to 15 residues. J was trimmed by 3 bases and V by 5 bases; bases with no gene match: 8.

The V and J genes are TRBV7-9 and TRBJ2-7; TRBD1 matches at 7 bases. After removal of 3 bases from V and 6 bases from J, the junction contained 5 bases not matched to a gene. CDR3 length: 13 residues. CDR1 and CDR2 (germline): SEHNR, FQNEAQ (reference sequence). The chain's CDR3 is CASSLGQIGEQYF. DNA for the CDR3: TGTGCCAGCAGCTTGGGACAGATTGGCGAGCAGTACTTC.